These T cell receptor beta chains were read from a single sample in a study of shared clonotypes between healthy human individuals. This table comes from immunoSEQ multiplex PCR, and its TCRdb copy is limited to in-frame clones, with some not included. The repertoire includes around 2,000,000 clones, roughly 95% of them detected once, and about 1.1% sits in the top ten. The material sequenced was naive CD8+ T cells sorted from blood. Receptors were obtained from a man aged 18 to 30 in good health. Both conserved end residues are part of each CDR3. The D gene is left open where the match is weak. Where a row states a size, it is once, few, many or the class of an expanded clone; other rows omit it.

abundance | j_gene | d_gene | v_gene | CDR3nt | CDR3aa
NA | TRBJ1-2 | NA | TRBV4-1 | TGCGCCAGCAGCCATGGAATAAACGGGGCGGATGGCTACACCTTC | CASSHGINGADGYTF
NA | TRBJ2-1 | NA | TRBV6-5 | TGTGCCAGCAGGTTTTCTAGCGAATACTACAATGAGCAGTTCTTC | CASRFSSEYYNEQFF
NA | TRBJ2-3 | TRBD2 | TRBV28 | TGTGCCAGCAGTTTAAGGACTAGCGGAGGGGGGACAGATACGCAGTATTTT | CASSLRTSGGGTDTQYF
NA | TRBJ2-7 | NA | TRBV18 | TGTGCCAGCTCACCACCGCTAGTAGGTTCCTACGAGCAGTACTTC | CASSPPLVGSYEQYF
NA | TRBJ1-1 | NA | TRBV5-4 | TGTGCCAGCGGGGTTGGCACTGAAGCTTTCTTT | CASGVGTEAFF
NA | TRBJ2-3 | TRBD2 | TRBV27 | TGTGCCAGCAGCACCGGGACTAGTGCGACAGATACGCAGTATTTT | CASSTGTSATDTQYF
few | TRBJ2-3 | TRBD1 | TRBV30 | TGTGCCTGGGAGGCACGGGACAGGGGAACAGATACGCAGTATTTT | CAWEARDRGTDTQYF
NA | TRBJ2-7 | TRBD2 | TRBV9 | TGTGCCAGCAGCCCGGGGGGATCGGGCTACGAGCAGTACTTC | CASSPGGSGYEQYF
NA | TRBJ1-1 | NA | TRBV19 | TGTGCCAGTTCACGACGGGACAAAGCTTTCTTT | CASSRRDKAFF
NA | TRBJ2-2 | NA | TRBV27 | TGTGCCAGCAGTTTAAGGCTACCCGCCGGGGAGCTGTTTTTT | CASSLRLPAGELFF
few | TRBJ1-1 | NA | TRBV27 | TGTGCCACCGGAGAGGGGGGGTTGACTGAAGCTTTCTTT | CATGEGGLTEAFF
NA | TRBJ2-2 | NA | TRBV6-5 | TGTGCCAGCAGTTGGGGATTGGGCGCCGGGGAGCTGTTTTTT | CASSWGLGAGELFF
NA | TRBJ1-5 | NA | TRBV5-6 | TGTGCCAGCAGCTCGGCGGGACGGGAGTTTAGCAATCAACCCCAGCATTTT | CASSSAGREFSNQPQHF
once | TRBJ2-7 | NA | TRBV20-1 | TGCAGTGCTAGGCAAGTTTCCGAGCAGTACTTC | CSARQVSEQYF
NA | TRBJ2-3 | NA | TRBV4-1 | TGCGCCAGCAGCCAAGCCCAGGGAGCGGATACGCAGTATTTT | CASSQAQGADTQYF
NA | TRBJ2-7 | TRBD1 | TRBV5-3 | TGTGCCAGAAGCTTGGGGTCGGGACAGGAAACCTACGAGCAGTACTTC | CARSLGSGQETYEQYF
NA | TRBJ1-5 | NA | TRBV5-4 | TGTGCCAGCAGTCAAAACAGGGATCAGCCCCAGCATTTT | CASSQNRDQPQHF
NA | TRBJ2-3 | TRBD1 | TRBV25-1 | TGTGCCAGCAGTCCGGACAGGGGGCACACAGATACGCAGTATTTT | CASSPDRGHTDTQYF
NA | TRBJ2-5 | NA | TRBV9 | TGTGCCAGCAGCGTAGAGGGGGGGCATTTAGAGACCCAGTACTTC | CASSVEGGHLETQYF
NA | TRBJ2-7 | TRBD2 | TRBV30 | TGTGCCTGTCAGACTAGCGGGGGGGACGAGCAGTACTTC | CACQTSGGDEQYF
NA | TRBJ2-2 | TRBD2 | TRBV9 | TGTGCCAGCAGCGACGCGGGGACTAGAAACACCGGGGAGCTGTTTTTT | CASSDAGTRNTGELFF
NA | TRBJ2-7 | NA | TRBV6-5 | TGTGCCAGCAGTGAAGACAGGAAAACCTACGAGCAGTACTTC | CASSEDRKTYEQYF
NA | TRBJ1-2 | NA | TRBV7-9 | TGTGCCAGCAGCTTAGGTCCCGCCCTATATGGCTACACCTTC | CASSLGPALYGYTF
NA | TRBJ2-7 | TRBD2 | TRBV6-5 | TGTGCCAGCAGTTACTCTTCTAGCGGGATATCCTACGAGCAGTACTTC | CASSYSSSGISYEQYF
NA | TRBJ2-2 | NA | TRBV5-6 | TGTGCCAGCAGCTTGGGGGCAGGGGTCACCGGGGAGCTGTTTTTT | CASSLGAGVTGELFF
NA | TRBJ2-7 | TRBD2 | TRBV5-5 | TGTGCCAGCAGCTTGCGGCTAGCGGGATTCGAGCAGTACTTC | CASSLRLAGFEQYF
NA | TRBJ1-2 | NA | TRBV6-6 | TGTGCCAGCAGTTCCTCCGACCAGAGGGGCTACACCTTC | CASSSSDQRGYTF
NA | TRBJ1-2 | NA | TRBV19 | TGTGCCAGTAGTAACGCAGGGAACTATGGCTACACCTTC | CASSNAGNYGYTF
few | TRBJ1-5 | TRBD1 | TRBV4-1 | TGCGCCAGCAGCTTAACAGGGGAACAGCCCCAGCATTTT | CASSLTGEQPQHF
NA | TRBJ2-7 | NA | TRBV11-2 | TGTGCCAGCAGCTTAACAAAGGGGGTTTACGAGCAGTACTTC | CASSLTKGVYEQYF
NA | TRBJ2-1 | TRBD2 | TRBV4-3 | TGCGCCAGCAGCCAAGATTCGGCTAGCGGGACTCACAATGAGCAGTTCTTC | CASSQDSASGTHNEQFF
NA | TRBJ1-6 | NA | TRBV27 | TGTGCCAGCACCATGGGAGGTAATTCACCCCTCCACTTT | CASTMGGNSPLHF
NA | TRBJ1-5 | NA | TRBV5-1 | TGCGCCAGCAGCTTGGCCGGAGGGAGCAATCAGCCCCAGCATTTT | CASSLAGGSNQPQHF
NA | TRBJ2-1 | TRBD2 | TRBV5-6 | TGTGCCAGCAGCTGGGCGACTAGCGGCCCCCACAATGAGCAGTTCTTC | CASSWATSGPHNEQFF
NA | TRBJ2-6 | NA | TRBV7-9 | TGTGCCAGCAGCTTAGAATCTGGGGCCAACGTCCTGACTTTC | CASSLESGANVLTF
NA | TRBJ1-4 | TRBD1 | TRBV30 | TGTGCCTGGAGTCTCGACAGGGAGGCAACTAATGAAAAACTGTTTTTT | CAWSLDREATNEKLFF
NA | TRBJ1-5 | NA | TRBV7-2 | TGTGCCAGCAGCTTAGCGGCCAGAGGGTCCAATCAGCCCCAGCATTTT | CASSLAARGSNQPQHF
NA | TRBJ2-1 | TRBD2 | TRBV29-1 | TGCAGCGTTGATGGGGGAGGGGAATCCTACAATGAGCAGTTCTTC | CSVDGGGESYNEQFF